These T cell receptor beta chains were read from a single sample in a study of blood T cell repertoires in COVID-19. Only in-frame clones appear in the TCRdb table, and some are missing; sequencing was by immunoSEQ multiplex PCR. Of more than 85,000 clones in the sample, approximately 87% were seen once. The sample comprised peripheral blood. Receptors originate from a woman between 45 and 60 years old with acute or convalescent COVID-19. The CDR3 runs from the conserved cysteine through the conserved F or W. A D gene is named only where the DNA matches it firmly. Size tells how often a clone was seen (once, few, many) or the class of an expanded clone, and some rows leave it out.

>TRBJ1-1|NA|TRBV6-5|NA
TGTGCCAGCAGTTCTGGGCCGAACACTGAAGCTTTCTTT
CASSSGPNTEAFF
>TRBJ2-2|NA|TRBV5-4|NA
TGTGCCAGCAGCTTGGGAGTTAACACCGGGGAGCTGTTTTTT
CASSLGVNTGELFF
>TRBJ2-1|NA|TRBV12-3/TRBV12-4|TRBD2
TGTGCCAGCAGTTCCCTTCTAGCGGGGGGGCAGTTCTTC
CASSSLLAGGQFF
>TRBJ1-1|NA|TRBV2|NA
TGTGCCAGCGGGGAGGAAAGAAACACTGAAGCTTTCTTT
CASGEERNTEAFF
>TRBJ1-2|NA|TRBV5-5|TRBD1
TGTGCCAGCAGCCCGGGACAGGGTTCGGATGGCTACACCTTC
CASSPGQGSDGYTF
>TRBJ1-5|NA|TRBV7-2|NA
TGTGCCAGCAGCTTTCGGGGAAATAGCAATCAGCCCCAGCATTTT
CASSFRGNSNQPQHF
>TRBJ2-7|once|TRBV6-6|TRBD2
TGTGCCAGCAGTTTGACTAGCGGGGTCTACGAGCAGTACTTC
CASSLTSGVYEQYF
>TRBJ1-2|NA|TRBV5-4|TRBD1
TGTGCCAGCACTCACGGTCCGACAGGGAACTATGGCTACACCTTC
CASTHGPTGNYGYTF
>TRBJ1-4|NA|TRBV9|NA
TGTGCCAGCAGCGTTGAGTTAGGGGAATCTGAAAAACTGTTTTTT
CASSVELGESEKLFF
>TRBJ2-1|NA|TRBV3-1/TRBV3-2|NA
TGTGCCAGCAGCCAAGATAGTTTTATGGAACTAAATGAGCAGTTCTTC
CASSQDSFMELNEQFF
>TRBJ1-2|NA|TRBV6-1|NA
TGTGCCAGCAGTGAAGGTGCCCAAGGCGCGAGGGGCTACACCTTC
CASSEGAQGARGYTF
>TRBJ1-5|NA|TRBV12-5|NA
TGTGCTAGTGGTTTGAATTTAGGGGCCCTGCCCCAGCATTTT
CASGLNLGALPQHF
>TRBJ2-5|NA|TRBV6-5|NA
TGTGCCAGCAGTTCCTCCACAGGGCAAGAGACCCAGTACTTC
CASSSSTGQETQYF
>TRBJ1-4|NA|TRBV3-1/TRBV3-2|NA
TGTGCCAGCAGCCAAGAGGGGGAGGGGACTAATGAAAAACTGTTTTTT
CASSQEGEGTNEKLFF